One sample yielded the 30 T cell receptor beta chains listed below, sequenced in a study of identical twins. MiXCR was run by TCRdb on the 5' RACE reads, yielding one entry per CDR3 protein. The sample records 350,000 to 450,000 distinct CDR3 sequences, approximately 17% being singletons. Sequenced material: naive T cells sorted from blood. Every receptor here comes from a man aged 50 to 59 in good health.

V and J are TRBV9 and TRBJ2-1; 12 nucleotides align to TRBD1. The CDR3 length is 22 residues. J was trimmed by 2 bases and V by 0 bases; bases with no gene match: 18. Germline CDR1 is SGDLS and CDR2 is YYNGEE. CDR3 protein: CASSVATGTGTGGVRTYNEQFF. The CDR3 DNA is TGTGCCAGCAGCGTAGCTACCGGGACGGGGACAGGGGGCGTTCGAACCTACAATGAGCAGTTCTTC.

The chain couples TRBV7-2 to TRBJ2-3; D possibly corresponds to TRBD2 (6 bases). Per germline, CDR1 SGHTA and CDR2 FQGNSA. Trimming took off 1 base at V and 0 bases at J, with 11 bases between the two ends. The CDR3 totals 16 residues. The CDR3 reads CASSLDAGTSTDTQYF. As DNA, the CDR3 is TGTGCCAGCAGCTTAGATGCGGGAACCAGCACAGATACGCAGTATTTT.

In its sample, this clonotype was seen a few times. CDR3 region: CASSYKGRRGDTQYF. The CDR3 DNA sequence: TGTGCCAGCAGTTACAAGGGGCGCCGAGGAGATACGCAGTATTTT. This rearrangement joins TRBV6-5 to TRBJ2-3; D is possibly TRBD1 (5 bases). Germline V lookup: CDR1 MNHEY, CDR2 SVGAGI. Trimming took off 2 bases at V and 5 bases at J, with 14 bases between the two ends. There are 15 residues in the CDR3.

In its sample, this clonotype was seen many times. V is TRBV5-1 and J is TRBJ2-3; 13 bases are shared with TRBD2. V lost 0 bases to trimming and J lost 6 bases; unmatched junction nucleotides: 4. CDR3 size: 16 residues. CDR1 is SGHRS and CDR2 is YFSETQ in the germline V gene. The CDR3 sequence is CASSLGGLAGVDTQYF. The CDR3 DNA reads TGCGCCAGCAGCTTGGGCGGACTAGCGGGAGTTGATACGCAGTATTTT.

This clonotype has at least ten counts. The chain joins TRBV9 to TRBJ1-2, with 11 bases fitting TRBD1. V shed 4 bases, J shed 8 bases, and the junction held 4 bases outside the gene matches. Germline assignment: CDR1 SGDLS and CDR2 YYNGEE. This CDR3 has 13 residues. The CDR3 is CASSQGQGEGYTF. The CDR3 DNA sequence: TGTGCCAGCAGCCAGGGACAGGGGGAGGGCTACACCTTC.

In this sample, this clonotype turned up a few times. The gene calls are TRBV7-9 and TRBJ1-5; D unresolved. The CDR3 contains 13 residues. Germline values: CDR1 SEHNR, CDR2 FQNEAQ (reference sequence). Deletions cut 0 bases from V and 3 bases from J, with 3 bases between. CDR3 sequence: CASSLADNQPQHF. The CDR3 DNA sequence: TGTGCCAGCAGCTTAGCAGACAATCAGCCCCAGCATTTT.

This clonotype was counted at least ten times. This sequence joins TRBV7-8 and TRBJ2-1; weak D call: TRBD1 (5 bases). Trimming left V 8 bases short and J 5 bases short, with 28 bases between. This CDR3 is built from 18 residues. Germline V CDR1 and CDR2: SGHVS, FQNEAQ. CDR3: CASEIRWAGAKINNEQFF. The CDR3 DNA sequence: TGTGCCAGCGAGATTAGGTGGGCTGGGGCCAAGATTAACAATGAGCAGTTCTTC. Full variable domain (missing parts from reference TRBV7-8 and TRBJ2-1): GAGVSQSPRYKVAKRGQDVALRCDPISGHVSLFWYQQALGQGPEFLTYFQNEAQLDKSGLPSDRFFAERPEGSVSTLKIQRTQQEDSAVYLCASEIRWAGAKINNEQFFGPGTRLTVL.

The rearrangement joins TRBV2 to TRBJ2-2; D call uncertain. Germline V gene sequence: CDR1 SNHLY, CDR2 FYNNEI. The CDR3 loop spans 11 amino acids. V was pared by 8 bases and J by 5 bases, with 6 bases between. The CDR3: CASQDTGELFF. The DNA of the CDR3 is TGTGCCAGCCAGGATACCGGGGAGCTGTTTTTT. Full variable domain (rest looked up from reference TRBV2 and TRBJ2-2): EPEVTQTPSHQVTQMGQEVILRCVPISNHLYFYWYRQILGQKVEFLVSFYNNEISEKSEIFDDQFSVERPDGSNFTLKIRSTKLEDSAMYFCASQDTGELFFGEGSRLTVL.

There are a few counts of this clonotype. This chain connects TRBV4-2 to TRBJ2-5, with TRBD2 identical over 13 bases. With V trimmed by 3 bases and J by 1 base, 2 bases remained unmatched. The length of the CDR3 is 16 residues. Germline V CDR1 and CDR2: LGHNA, YNFKEQ. The chain's CDR3 is CASSHRTSGGQETQYF. CDR3 DNA: TGTGCCAGCAGCCACAGGACTAGCGGGGGCCAAGAGACCCAGTACTTC.

The CDR3 reads CASSLSSGKNTGELFF. In DNA form, the CDR3 reads TGTGCCAGCAGTTTAAGTTCGGGGAAAAACACCGGGGAGCTGTTTTTT. V is TRBV12-3 or TRBV12-4 and J is TRBJ2-2, with D maybe TRBD2 (5 bases). Between the trimmed V and J ends, which lost 2 bases and 2 bases, there was a span of 12 bases. There are 16 residues in the CDR3.

The chain recombines TRBV12-3 or TRBV12-4 with TRBJ2-1; the D call may be TRBD1 or TRBD2 (7 bases each). The CDR3 loop spans 15 amino acids. Deletions cut 6 bases from V and 9 bases from J, with 21 bases between. The CDR3 reads CASRQQGGVQGEQFF. The CDR3 nucleotides are TGTGCCAGCAGGCAGCAGGGGGGGGTACAGGGTGAGCAGTTCTTC.

Here the CDR3 reads CASARGPREKLFF. The DNA of the CDR3 is TGTGCCAGCGCCCGGGGGCCCCGGGAAAAACTGTTTTTT. The chain joins TRBV2 to TRBJ1-4, with D possibly TRBD1 on 6 matching bases. V lost 8 bases to trimming and J lost 8 bases, with 15 bases between them. The length of the CDR3 is 13 residues. The germline CDR1 and CDR2 sequences are SNHLY and FYNNEI.

This clonotype was recorded a few times. This chain connects TRBV24-1 to TRBJ2-4; D remains ambiguous. This CDR3 contains 12 residues. The V gene lost 0 bases and the J gene lost 10 bases, with 6 bases spanning the gap. From germline, CDR1 is KGHDR and CDR2 SFDVKD. DNA for the CDR3: TGTGCCACCAGTGATTTGGGCCAGATTCAGTACTTC. Translated, it gives CATSDLGQIQYF.

This clonotype was observed at least ten times. In DNA form, the CDR3 reads TGTGCCAGCAGCTTAGGAACTCGGGGGGTTAGTGAGCAGTTCTTC. Its protein is CASSLGTRGVSEQFF. V gene TRBV11-2 combines with J gene TRBJ2-1; TRBD2 matches 7 bases. Germline CDR1 reads SGHAT; CDR2 reads FQNNGV. V was clipped by 1 base and J by 9 bases; unmatched bases: 9. The CDR3 spans 15 residues.

The chain uses TRBV5-5 and TRBJ2-1, with a tentative D call TRBD2 (6 bases). The germline gives CDR1 SGHKS, CDR2 YYEKEE (reference sequence). CDR3 length: 11 amino acids. Between the trimmed V and J ends, which lost 4 bases and 10 bases, there was a span of 9 bases. CDR3 nucleotides: TGTGCCAGCAGCAGCGGGTCAGAGCAGTTCTTC. Its translation is CASSSGSEQFF.

The chain links TRBV7-9 to TRBJ1-6, with D hard to call. The CDR3 runs to 15 residues. Between the trimmed V and J ends, which lost 1 base and 2 bases, there was a span of 6 bases. Germline V lookup: CDR1 SEHNR, CDR2 FQNEAQ (reference sequence). The CDR3 bases are TGTGCCAGCAGCTTAGTGGGAGCCTATAATTCACCCCTCCACTTT. Its protein product is CASSLVGAYNSPLHF.

V usage is TRBV5-1 and J usage is TRBJ2-7, with D possibly being TRBD2 (6 bases). V gave up 1 base and J gave up 1 base, with 12 bases separating them. Germline values: CDR1 SGHRS, CDR2 YFSETQ. The CDR3 extends over 15 amino acids. The CDR3 region is CASSLTGTLSYEQYF. CDR3 nucleotides: TGCGCCAGCAGCTTGACGGGGACTCTATCCTACGAGCAGTACTTC.

The rearrangement joins TRBV4-3 to TRBJ2-2; D not resolved. The CDR3 contains 17 residues. V was clipped by 1 base and J by 2 bases, with 14 bases between them. The germline CDR1 and CDR2 sequences are LGHNA and YSLEER. The CDR3 is CASSQVLRAVNTGELFF. The CDR3 DNA reads as TGCGCCAGCAGCCAAGTGCTAAGGGCCGTTAACACCGGGGAGCTGTTTTTT.

This clonotype was detected many times. The chain recombines TRBV5-1 with TRBJ1-2; D remains unclear. The germline V gene encodes CDR1 SGHRS and CDR2 YFSETQ. The CDR3 is 14 amino acids. V shed 0 bases and J shed 0 bases, with 6 bases lying between them. CDR3 nucleotides: TGCGCCAGCAGCTTGGTTGGCACTAACTATGGCTACACCTTC. Protein: CASSLVGTNYGYTF.

The chain employs TRBV6-1 and TRBJ2-3; 7 positions agree with TRBD1. The V segment lost 0 bases and the J segment 0 bases; nucleotides outside the gene matches: 0. This CDR3 has 15 residues. Per germline, CDR1 MNHNS and CDR2 SASEGT. In DNA form, the CDR3 reads TGTGCCAGCAGTGAAGCGGGACAGAGCACAGATACGCAGTATTTT. Translated, it gives CASSEAGQSTDTQYF.

V usage is TRBV11-2 and J usage is TRBJ1-6; 7 bases are shared with TRBD1. Germline assignment: CDR1 SGHAT and CDR2 FQNNGV. The CDR3 totals 15 residues. V lost 6 bases to trimming and J lost 4 bases; unmatched junction nucleotides: 6. The CDR3 DNA reads TGTGCCAGCAGGCGACTACAGGGGTATAATTCACCCCTCCACTTT. Its protein product is CASRRLQGYNSPLHF.

This clonotype was found many times. The rearrangement links TRBV9 to TRBJ2-3; 8 bases are a match to TRBD2. Germline CDR1 SGDLS, CDR2 YYNGEE. The CDR3 totals 16 residues. V shed 0 bases and J 5 bases; nucleotides not matched to a gene: 8. CDR3 loop: CASSVGVGRAEDTQYF. The CDR3 DNA reads as TGTGCCAGCAGCGTAGGCGTCGGGAGGGCCGAAGATACGCAGTATTTT.

This sequence joins TRBV27 and TRBJ2-1; 11 bases match TRBD2. This CDR3 region has 17 residues. Germline V lookup: CDR1 MNHEY, CDR2 SMNVEV (reference sequence). V lost 1 base, J lost 8 bases, and 10 bases stayed unmatched. The CDR3: CASSLFNLYSGRDEQFF. The CDR3 DNA follows: TGTGCCAGCAGTTTATTTAACTTATATAGCGGGAGGGATGAGCAGTTCTTC.

This clonotype showed up many times. The V call is TRBV10-1, the J call TRBJ1-2; D is uncertain. With 2 bases removed from V and 8 bases from J, the gap between germline ends came to 12 bases. Germline CDR1 and CDR2: WNHNN and SYGVQD (reference sequence). This CDR3 contains 13 residues. CDR3 residues: CASSETGFRGYTF. The CDR3 DNA reads as TGCGCCAGCAGTGAGACCGGGTTTCGGGGCTACACCTTC.

This clonotype was observed many times. The chain is built from TRBV12-3 or TRBV12-4 and TRBJ2-1; possible D gene TRBD2, 6 bases. The CDR3 covers 18 residues. The V end lost 3 bases, the J end lost 8 bases, and 26 bases lay between the germline ends. The CDR3 sequence is CASSLLAWSPSGGDEQFF. As DNA, the CDR3 is TGTGCCAGCAGTTTGCTAGCGTGGAGTCCTTCGGGCGGGGATGAGCAGTTCTTC.

This chain connects TRBV12-3 or TRBV12-4 to TRBJ2-3; 11 bases fit TRBD2. The CDR3 runs to 17 residues. Trimming at V came to 5 bases and at J to 6 bases, leaving 13 bases not matched to a gene. CDR3 sequence (DNA): TGTGCCAGCAGTCCAATAGCGGGAGGGCCAATATCCGATACGCAGTATTTT. Amino acids: CASSPIAGGPISDTQYF.

This clonotype has a count of ten or more. The chain is built from TRBV5-1 and TRBJ2-3; no clear D gene. CDR3 length: 17 amino acids. Germline values: CDR1 SGHRS, CDR2 YFSETQ. Trimming shortened V by 4 bases and J by 2 bases, and 20 bases separated the two germline ends. CDR3 region: CASSKEIRSGSTDTQYF. As DNA, the CDR3 is TGCGCCAGCAGCAAGGAGATTAGATCAGGCTCCACAGATACGCAGTATTTT.

The CDR3 DNA reads as TGTGCCAGCAGCTCCGGGACTAGCGGGAAGGGGTTTGAGGGAGAGCAGTTCTTC. This sequence encodes CASSSGTSGKGFEGEQFF. This chain links TRBV12-3 or TRBV12-4 with TRBJ2-1, with TRBD2 identical over 13 bases. The CDR3 extends over 18 amino acids. V was clipped by 6 bases and J by 10 bases; unmatched bases: 18.

This clonotype showed up just a few times. This chain links TRBV4-2 with TRBJ2-1; D ambiguous. Germline CDR1 is LGHNA and CDR2 is YNFKEQ. The CDR3 is made up of 16 amino acids. V was cut by 0 bases and J by 3 bases, with 12 bases left in between. This CDR3 is CASSQERTAVYNEQFF. In DNA form, the CDR3 reads TGTGCCAGCAGCCAAGAAAGGACGGCGGTCTACAATGAGCAGTTCTTC.

Ten or more counts support this clonotype. The rearrangement uses TRBV5-1 and TRBJ2-1; TRBD2 matches at 8 bases. CDR1 and CDR2 from the germline V gene are SGHRS and YFSETQ. V lost 4 bases, J lost 1 base, and 7 bases stayed unmatched. This CDR3 has 16 residues. CDR3 residues: CASSRTSGVSYNEQFF. CDR3 DNA sequence: TGCGCCAGCAGCCGAACTAGCGGCGTATCCTACAATGAGCAGTTCTTC.